The text below deals with one T cell receptor beta chain. Its antigen is currently unknown. The source of the sample is a study of brain T cells in children with intractable seizures. Study-level points and caveats: Pre-surgery blood may have been undersampled, hiding some clones. Only CDR3 sequence similarity suggested viral specificity, without known HCMV serostatus.

Libraries were prepared by immunoSEQ multiplex PCR; TCRdb keeps only in-frame clonotypes and omits some of them. The sample has tens of thousands of clones; around nine tenths are singletons. Surgery cases with the highest brain T cell transcript signatures were chosen for sequencing. The receptor's source is a girl aged 2 to 10 with Rasmussen encephalitis and intractable seizures. The sequenced sample was peripheral blood, obtained at surgery.

The CDR3 region has the DNA TGTGCCAGCAGCTTAAGTTCCAGCACAGATACGCAGTATTTT. It specifies CASSLSSSTDTQYF. The V call is TRBV7-2, the J call TRBJ2-3; D is undetermined. Germline CDR1 SGHTA, CDR2 FQGNSA. The CDR3 totals 14 residues. V was clipped by 2 bases and J by 0 bases, with 6 bases between them.